The clone carrying this T cell receptor (beta chain) was observed once. This sample was taken from a study of T cells in Graves' hyperthyroidism and ophthalmopathy. Researchers amplified the TCR beta CDR3 regions from RNA transcripts. Using the HTBI primer set, a first-round RT-PCR was run on the TCR CDR3. Via MiXCR, TCRdb re-called the multiplex PCR reads, giving one row per CDR3 protein. The sample has some 620,000 distinct CDR3 sequences; around 16% are singletons. This CDR3 has 14 residues. The germline CDR1 and CDR2 sequences are MDHEN and SYDVKM. Trimming stripped 11 bases from V and 3 bases from J, with 17 bases between.

This sequence was found in a woman in her twenties or thirties with Graves' hyperthyroidism. V and J are TRBV28 and TRBJ2-1; TRBD1 or TRBD2 may be the D gene (5 bases each). Specimen: blood. As DNA, the CDR3 is TGTGCCCGCAACCGGGACCTGGGCTACAATGAGCAGTTCTTC. It specifies CARNRDLGYNEQFF.